This T cell receptor beta chain was found in a study of blood T cell repertoires in COVID-19. Study overall: Collection of acute and convalescent COVID-19 samples took place in the United States, Italy and Spain.

The Seattle patients, enrolled during active infection, were followed longitudinally. Germline V gene data show CDR1 as SGHTA and CDR2 as FQGNSA. The CDR3 spans 14 residues. Deletions cut 3 bases from V and 10 bases from J, with 15 bases between. Method: immunoSEQ multiplex PCR; TCRdb's copy keeps in-frame clones and lacks some. The repertoire includes approximately 500,000 clones, about 88% of them detected once, and under 8.5% sits in the top ten. What was sequenced was peripheral blood. The genes are TRBV7-2 and TRBJ2-2, with a possible D match to TRBD2 (5 bases). The TCR sequence derives from a woman aged 45-59 years with COVID-19, enrolled during active disease. The CDR3 DNA reads as TGTGCCAGCAGCTTTTTCGAGGGTTATCAGGAGCTGTTTTTT. This sequence encodes CASSFFEGYQELFF. The whole variable domain, remainder taken from reference TRBV7-2 and TRBJ2-2, is GAGVSQSPSNKVTEKGKDVELRCDPISGHTALYWYRQSLGQGLEFLIYFQGNSAPDKSGLPSDRFSAERTGGSVSTLTIQRTQQEDSAVYLCASSFFEGYQELFFGEGSRLTVL.